Listed here are 31 T cell receptor beta chains from one sample, sequenced in a study of cytomegalovirus exposure and HLA in healthy donors. This PCR relied on a set of 60 Vbeta primers and 13 Jbeta primers. Method: immunoSEQ multiplex PCR; TCRdb's copy keeps in-frame clones and lacks some. This sample has roughly 73,000 clones, with around 85% found just once. The material sequenced was PBMCs. The receptors come from a woman in her forties or fifties in good health and CMV-seronegative.

J is TRBJ1-4 and V is TRBV4-3; D remains unclear. The germline V gene has CDR1 LGHNA and CDR2 YSLEER. The CDR3 is made up of 15 amino acids. V was pared by 1 base and J by 8 bases, with 14 bases between. For the CDR3, the DNA is TGCGCCAGCAGCCAAGGCTCTGCTCGGGTAGAAAAACTGTTTTTT. It encodes CASSQGSARVEKLFF.

V usage is TRBV7-8 and J usage is TRBJ2-7, with D possibly TRBD2 on 5 matching bases. V lost 1 base and J 4 bases, leaving 20 bases between the germline ends. CDR3 length: 17 residues. The V gene's germline CDR1 is SGHVS and CDR2 FQNEAQ. CDR3 bases: TGTGCCAGCAGCTTAGTTACCGCCGGGGTGGGAGTATACGAGCAGTACTTC. It is translated as CASSLVTAGVGVYEQYF.

In this sample, this clone turned up once. The CDR3 DNA is TGTGCCAGCAGCTTAGGGGAGGGTGAGCAGTTCTTC. It codes for CASSLGEGEQFF. This chain joins TRBV7-9 and TRBJ2-1, with 7 bases aligning to TRBD2. CDR1 is SEHNR, CDR2 FQNEAQ, per germline (reference sequence). V dropped 1 base and J dropped 9; count of bases not matched to a gene: 0. The CDR3 length is 12 residues.

V usage is TRBV6-4 and J usage is TRBJ1-2; 9 positions match TRBD1. The CDR3 sequence is 14 residues long. In germline, CDR1 is MRHNA, CDR2 SNTAGT. J lost 8 bases, V lost 6 bases, and 10 bases had no gene match. CDR3 coding DNA: TGTGCCAGCAGGACCACAGGGGGCGCGGGAGGCTACACCTTC. Protein sequence: CASRTTGGAGGYTF.

The chain recombines TRBV6-5 with TRBJ1-1; D not resolved. Between the trimmed V and J ends, which lost 0 bases and 1 base, there was a span of 12 bases. The CDR3 loop spans 16 amino acids. Germline values: CDR1 MNHEY, CDR2 SVGAGI. CDR3 region: CASSYSLERANTEAFF. In DNA, the CDR3 is TGTGCCAGCAGTTACTCTCTTGAGAGGGCGAACACTGAAGCTTTCTTT.

This sequence joins TRBV11-2 and TRBJ2-2, with a tentative D call TRBD1 (5 bases). Trimming removed 2 bases from V and 6 bases from J, with 13 bases in between. The CDR3 extends over 15 amino acids. The germline gives CDR1 SGHAT, CDR2 FQNNGV. The CDR3 nucleotides read TGTGCCAGCAGCTTAAACGTAGGGGTCCCCGGGGAGCTGTTTTTT. As protein: CASSLNVGVPGELFF.

The CDR3 protein is CASSDHVGARETQYF. For the CDR3, the DNA is TGTGCCAGTAGTGACCATGTGGGGGCTAGAGAGACCCAGTACTTC. This chain uses TRBV19 with TRBJ2-5; D is perhaps TRBD1 (6 bases). The CDR3 spans 15 residues. Trimming pared 5 bases from V and 4 bases from J, leaving 17 bases between. Germline V gene sequence: CDR1 LNHDA, CDR2 SQIVND (reference sequence).

The chain recombines TRBV18 with TRBJ2-5; the D gene is possibly TRBD1 (5 bases). The ends were cut back, 3 bases at V and 2 bases at J, with 19 bases in the middle. The V gene's germline CDR1 is KGHSH and CDR2 LQKENI. The CDR3 has 17 amino acids. This CDR3 is CASSPTRGSDVQETQYF. Written as DNA, the CDR3 is TGTGCCAGCTCACCCACAAGGGGCTCAGATGTACAAGAGACCCAGTACTTC.

The chain recombines TRBV28 with TRBJ2-1, with 9 bases aligning to TRBD1. With V trimmed by 5 bases and J by 5 bases, 10 bases remained unmatched. The CDR3 has 16 residues. Germline-derived CDR1 and CDR2 are MDHEN and SYDVKM. The CDR3 sequence: CASSPTDGQGNNEQFF. CDR3 DNA sequence: TGTGCCAGCAGTCCCACCGATGGACAGGGGAACAATGAGCAGTTCTTC.

The chain uses TRBV7-9 and TRBJ1-2; 7 bases fit TRBD1. V shed 1 base, J shed 8 bases, and the junction held 10 bases outside the gene matches. CDR1 and CDR2 (germline): SEHNR, FQNEAQ (reference sequence). The CDR3 totals 15 residues. The CDR3 region is CASSLDKDRVNGYTF. CDR3 nucleotide sequence: TGTGCCAGCAGCTTAGACAAAGACAGGGTAAACGGCTACACCTTC. Filled out from reference TRBV7-9 and TRBJ1-2, the complete variable domain reads DTGVSQNPRHKITKRGQNVTFRCDPISEHNRLYWYRQTLGQGPEFLTYFQNEAQLEKSRLLSDRFSAERPKGSFSTLEIQRTEQGDSAMYLCASSLDKDRVNGYTFGSGTRLTVV.

A note on this clone: The same CDR3 arises from other DNA sequences in this sample as well. The CDR3 sequence is CSVVGGGGNEQFF. CDR3 sequence (DNA): TGCAGCGTGGTAGGGGGGGGTGGCAATGAGCAGTTCTTC. This chain connects TRBV29-1 to TRBJ2-1, with TRBD2 as a possible D gene (7 bases). The CDR3 extends over 13 amino acids. Per the germline V gene, CDR1 is SQVTM and CDR2 is ANQGSEA. The V gene lost 6 bases and the J gene lost 6 bases, with 15 bases spanning the gap.

The CDR3 DNA follows: TGTGCCAGTAGTCGGGGTCCGGGGGTAGTCTATGGCTACACCTTC. Encoded protein: CASSRGPGVVYGYTF. The J gene is TRBJ1-2, the V gene TRBV19; TRBD1 is a possible D gene (5 bases). This CDR3 contains 15 residues. Trimming stripped 5 bases from V and 4 bases from J, with 17 bases between. Germline loops: CDR1 LNHDA, CDR2 SQIVND (reference sequence). The full variable domain, in which reference TRBV19 and TRBJ1-2 provide the parts outside the CDR3, is DGGITQSPKYLFRKEGQNVTLSCEQNLNHDAMYWYRQDPGQGLRLIYYSQIVNDFQKGDIAEGYSVSREKKESFPLTVTSAQKNPTAFYLCASSRGPGVVYGYTFGSGTRLTVV.

This chain links TRBV23-1 with TRBJ1-2; TRBD1 matches 9 bases. TRBV23-1 is known as an ORF, though its function is uncertain. The V segment lost 0 bases and the J segment 4 bases; nucleotides outside the gene matches: 12. CDR3 length: 18 residues. The CDR3 nucleotides read TGCGCCAGCAGTCAATCTTTACCGGGACAGGGTATAAGCTATGGCTACACCTTC. This encodes CASSQSLPGQGISYGYTF.

The chain carries TRBV6-6 and TRBJ2-1, with D possibly being TRBD1 (8 bases). V lost 7 bases to trimming and J lost 10 bases, with 11 bases between them. The CDR3 is made up of 11 amino acids. The germline CDR1 and CDR2 sequences are MNHNY and SVGAGI (reference sequence). In nucleotides, the CDR3 is TGTGCCAGCAACAGGGGGGGCGAGCAGTTCTTC. It specifies CASNRGGEQFF.

CDR3 sequence reads: CATSRLDPTVDTQYF. Here the CDR3 DNA reads TGTGCCACCAGCAGACTAGACCCGACTGTAGATACGCAGTATTTT. The rearrangement uses TRBV15 and TRBJ2-3; D unclear. Between the trimmed V and J ends, which lost 2 bases and 5 bases, there was a span of 14 bases. CDR3 size: 15 residues. The V gene's germline CDR1 is LNHNV and CDR2 YYDKDF (reference sequence).

This chain joins TRBV7-9 and TRBJ1-5, with 9 positions matching TRBD1. CDR1 is SEHNR and CDR2 is FQNEAQ in the germline V gene (reference sequence). Losses at the gene ends were 6 bases for V and 6 bases for J; bases not matched to a gene: 21. CDR3 size: 19 residues. CDR3 residues: CASSPGGARDRVAGQPQHF. In DNA form, the CDR3 reads TGTGCCAGCAGTCCCGGAGGAGCTAGGGACAGGGTCGCGGGTCAGCCCCAGCATTTT.

The chain links TRBV9 to TRBJ2-2; weak D call: TRBD1 (6 bases). Germline V gives CDR1 SGDLS, CDR2 YYNGEE. V was shortened by 4 bases and J by 4 bases, with 14 bases between the two germline ends. The CDR3 covers 15 residues. Written as DNA, the CDR3 is TGTGCCAGCAGCCCCGGGACACCCGTCACCGGGGAGCTGTTTTTT. Its protein product is CASSPGTPVTGELFF.

The chain links TRBV4-3 to TRBJ1-2; TRBD1 aligns across 9 bases. Germline CDR1 is LGHNA and CDR2 is YSLEER. The CDR3 has 12 amino acids. V shed 4 bases and J 8 bases; nucleotides not matched to a gene: 2. In DNA, the CDR3 is TGCGCCAGCAGCCCCGGGACAGGGGGCTACACCTTC. Translated, it gives CASSPGTGGYTF.

The chain joins TRBV5-4 to TRBJ1-2; TRBD1 matches at 7 bases. Per germline, CDR1 SGHNT and CDR2 YYREEE (reference sequence). Germline trimming cut 1 base from V and 3 bases from J; bases unmatched to any gene: 6. This CDR3 region has 15 residues. CDR3 loop: CASSLTGAPHYGYTF. The CDR3 DNA reads as TGTGCCAGCAGCTTGACAGGGGCCCCCCACTATGGCTACACCTTC.

The chain links TRBV27 to TRBJ2-2; unclear D gene. Germline assignment: CDR1 MNHEY and CDR2 SMNVEV (reference sequence). Trimming cost V 3 bases and J 7 bases, with 12 bases left between them. This CDR3 region has 14 residues. The CDR3 nucleotides are TGTGCCAGCAGTTTCATGGCAGCGAGCGGGGAGCTGTTTTTT. It translates to CASSFMAASGELFF.

This clone was found once. The V gene is TRBV5-1, the J gene TRBJ2-7; 9 positions match TRBD1. Losses at the gene ends were 0 bases for V and 6 bases for J; bases not matched to a gene: 7. CDR1 is SGHRS, CDR2 YFSETQ, per germline. The CDR3 runs 15 residues. The CDR3 spells CASSLVGQGAGEQYF. CDR3 bases: TGCGCCAGCAGCTTGGTGGGACAGGGTGCTGGCGAGCAGTACTTC.

The J gene is TRBJ1-2, the V gene TRBV30; a weak D match, TRBD1 (5 bases). The CDR3 loop spans 15 amino acids. V lost 0 bases to trimming and J lost 4 bases, with 15 bases between them. Germline CDR1 is GTSNPN and CDR2 is SVGIG (reference sequence). The CDR3 here is CAWSVGRDSAYGYTF. As DNA, the CDR3 is TGTGCCTGGAGTGTCGGCAGGGATTCGGCCTATGGCTACACCTTC.

V is TRBV2 and J is TRBJ2-2, with 11 bases matching TRBD2. CDR3 length: 17 amino acids. V trimming: 2 bases; J trimming: 1 base; junction bases outside the gene matches: 3. Germline V CDR1 and CDR2: SNHLY, FYNNEI. CDR3 amino acids: CASSELGLAGNTGELFF. CDR3 DNA sequence: TGTGCCAGCAGTGAATTAGGACTAGCGGGGAACACCGGGGAGCTGTTTTTT.

The chain has TRBV7-3 and TRBJ1-2; TRBD1 matches at 10 bases. The germline gives CDR1 SGHTA, CDR2 FQGTGA. This CDR3 region has 16 residues. The junction had 5 bases not matched to a gene; V was cut back by 3 bases and J by 1 base. The DNA for the CDR3 is TGTGCCAGCAGCTTGACAGGGGGCGCGGATAACTATGGCTACACCTTC. Protein: CASSLTGGADNYGYTF.

The chain combines TRBV11-3 with TRBJ2-7; 8 positions agree with TRBD1. The CDR3 spans 13 residues. V shed 3 bases and J 5 bases; nucleotides not matched to a gene: 3. Germline-derived CDR1 and CDR2 are SGHNT and YENEEA. DNA of the CDR3: TGTGCCAGCAGCTTGTCGGACAGGGACGAGCAGTACTTC. Protein sequence: CASSLSDRDEQYF.

This clone was observed a few times. The rearrangement joins TRBV4-1 to TRBJ2-5, with TRBD2 matching over 11 bases. Germline lookup yields CDR1 MGHRA and CDR2 YSYEKL. V was clipped by 4 bases and J by 3 bases; unmatched bases: 7. The CDR3 contains 16 residues. The CDR3 is CASSPTSGGRKETQYF. The CDR3 DNA reads TGCGCCAGCAGCCCTACTAGCGGGGGACGAAAAGAGACCCAGTACTTC.

This chain uses TRBV9 with TRBJ2-7; D is uncertain. Germline V lookup: CDR1 SGDLS, CDR2 YYNGEE. V lost 0 bases and J 6 bases, leaving 10 bases between the germline ends. This CDR3 comprises 13 residues. CDR3 nucleotide sequence: TGTGCCAGCAGCGTAGAGTCCCGGAGCGAGCAGTACTTC. This translates into CASSVESRSEQYF. The full variable domain, rest sourced from reference TRBV9 and TRBJ2-7, is DSGVTQTPKHLITATGQRVTLRCSPRSGDLSVYWYQQSLDQGLQFLIQYYNGEERAKGNILERFSAQQFPDLHSELNLSSLELGDSALYFCASSVESRSEQYFGPGTRLTVT.

The rearrangement uses TRBV27 and TRBJ1-2, with 9 nucleotides matching TRBD1. The CDR3 length is 13 residues. J was trimmed by 7 bases and V by 4 bases; bases with no gene match: 4. Germline CDR1 is MNHEY and CDR2 is SMNVEV (reference sequence). In nucleotides, the CDR3 is TGTGCCAGCAGTTCAACAGGGGGCGGTGGCTACACCTTC. Amino acids: CASSSTGGGGYTF.

The CDR3: CASSAQDKFSYEQYF. Written as DNA, the CDR3 is TGTGCCAGCAGTGCGCAGGACAAATTCTCCTACGAGCAGTACTTC. The V and J genes are TRBV2 and TRBJ2-7, with D possibly being TRBD1 (5 bases). Germline V gives CDR1 SNHLY, CDR2 FYNNEI. The CDR3 contains 15 residues. V was cut by 4 bases and J by 0 bases, with 13 bases left in between.

The chain uses TRBV10-3 and TRBJ2-1; 9 nucleotides agree with TRBD2. This CDR3 contains 15 residues. V shed 0 bases and J 5 bases; nucleotides not matched to a gene: 2. Germline V gene data show CDR1 as ENHRY and CDR2 as SYGVKD. The CDR3 loop is CAISESASGNNEQFF. The CDR3 nucleotides are TGTGCCATCAGTGAGTCGGCTAGCGGGAACAATGAGCAGTTCTTC.

This clone was found once. This rearrangement joins TRBV6-5 to TRBJ2-3; D call uncertain. V gave up 2 bases and J gave up 2 bases, with 11 bases separating them. The germline V gene has CDR1 MNHEY and CDR2 SVGAGI. The CDR3 contains 15 residues. The DNA for the CDR3 is TGTGCCAGCAGTTACGGTGACATATCCACAGATACGCAGTATTTT. It is translated as CASSYGDISTDTQYF.